Listed here are 2 T cell receptor beta chains from one sample, sequenced in a study of human T cells and chemical hapten exposure. Time point denoted: patch test 3, about 24 weeks after DPC sensitization. The treatment denotes: therapeutic diphenylcyclopropenone sensitization with weekly scalp DPC. MiXCR, applied by TCRdb to the RACE reads, yields one record per CDR3 protein. The sample shows 150,000 to 200,000 distinct CDR3 sequences, 28% of them seen only once. Material: whole blood, obtained in connection with sensitization to the hapten diphenylcyclopropenone (DPC). These receptors were collected from a woman in her late teens or twenties with alopecia areata. Some clones in this sample may be carry-over from other donors' samples.

This clonotype has a count of ten or more. This rearrangement joins TRBV15 to TRBJ1-1; 7 positions match TRBD1. The CDR3 covers 14 residues. V dropped 5 bases and J dropped 4; count of bases not matched to a gene: 7. Germline lookup yields CDR1 LNHNV and CDR2 YYDKDF (reference sequence). This CDR3 is CATSVDRESTEAFF. DNA for the CDR3: TGTGCCACCAGCGTAGACAGGGAATCCACTGAAGCTTTCTTT. The entire variable domain, with the rest obtained from reference TRBV15 and TRBJ1-1, is as follows: DAMVIQNPRYQVTQFGKPVTLSCSQTLNHNVMYWYQQKSSQAPKLLFHYYDKDFNNEADTPDNFQSRRPNTSFCFLDIRSPGLGDTAMYLCATSVDRESTEAFFGQGTRLTVV.

This clonotype was seen ten or more times. The chain joins TRBV29-1 to TRBJ2-7; possibly TRBD2 for D (6 bases). CDR1 and CDR2 (germline): SQVTM, ANQGSEA. V lost 4 bases and J lost 6, with 13 bases in between. This CDR3 spans 12 amino acids. The DNA for the CDR3 is TGCAGCGTTGTCCATGCGGGAAGCGAGCAGTACTTC. Translating gives CSVVHAGSEQYF.